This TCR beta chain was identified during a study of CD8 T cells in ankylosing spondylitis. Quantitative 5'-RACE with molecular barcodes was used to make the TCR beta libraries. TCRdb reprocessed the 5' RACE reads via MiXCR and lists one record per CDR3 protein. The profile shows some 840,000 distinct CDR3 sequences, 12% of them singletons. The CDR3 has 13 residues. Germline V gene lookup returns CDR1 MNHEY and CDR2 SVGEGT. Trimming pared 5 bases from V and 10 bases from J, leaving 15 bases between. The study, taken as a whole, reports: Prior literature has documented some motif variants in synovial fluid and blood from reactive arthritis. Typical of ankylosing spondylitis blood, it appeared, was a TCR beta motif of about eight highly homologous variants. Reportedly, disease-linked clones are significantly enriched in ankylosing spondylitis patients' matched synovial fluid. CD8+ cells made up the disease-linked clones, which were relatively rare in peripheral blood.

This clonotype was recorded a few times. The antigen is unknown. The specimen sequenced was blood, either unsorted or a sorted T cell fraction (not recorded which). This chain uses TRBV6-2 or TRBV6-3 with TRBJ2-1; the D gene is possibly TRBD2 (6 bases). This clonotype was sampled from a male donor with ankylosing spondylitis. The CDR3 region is CASSKTSWVEQFF. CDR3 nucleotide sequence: TGTGCCAGCAGTAAGACTAGTTGGGTGGAGCAGTTCTTC.